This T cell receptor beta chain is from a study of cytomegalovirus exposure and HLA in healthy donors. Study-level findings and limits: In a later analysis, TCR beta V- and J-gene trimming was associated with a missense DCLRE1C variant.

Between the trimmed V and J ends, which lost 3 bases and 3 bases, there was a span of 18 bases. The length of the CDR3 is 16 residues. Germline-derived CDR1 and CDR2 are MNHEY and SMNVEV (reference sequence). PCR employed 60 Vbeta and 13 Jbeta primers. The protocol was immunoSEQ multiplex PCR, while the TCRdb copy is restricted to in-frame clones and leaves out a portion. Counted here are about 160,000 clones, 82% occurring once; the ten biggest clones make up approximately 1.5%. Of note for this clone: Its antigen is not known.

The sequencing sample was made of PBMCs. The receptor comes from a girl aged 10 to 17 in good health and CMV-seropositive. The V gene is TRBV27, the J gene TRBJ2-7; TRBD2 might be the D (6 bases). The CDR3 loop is CASSFRRAGPSYEQYF. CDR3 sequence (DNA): TGTGCCAGCAGTTTCCGCCGGGCGGGGCCAAGCTACGAGCAGTACTTC.